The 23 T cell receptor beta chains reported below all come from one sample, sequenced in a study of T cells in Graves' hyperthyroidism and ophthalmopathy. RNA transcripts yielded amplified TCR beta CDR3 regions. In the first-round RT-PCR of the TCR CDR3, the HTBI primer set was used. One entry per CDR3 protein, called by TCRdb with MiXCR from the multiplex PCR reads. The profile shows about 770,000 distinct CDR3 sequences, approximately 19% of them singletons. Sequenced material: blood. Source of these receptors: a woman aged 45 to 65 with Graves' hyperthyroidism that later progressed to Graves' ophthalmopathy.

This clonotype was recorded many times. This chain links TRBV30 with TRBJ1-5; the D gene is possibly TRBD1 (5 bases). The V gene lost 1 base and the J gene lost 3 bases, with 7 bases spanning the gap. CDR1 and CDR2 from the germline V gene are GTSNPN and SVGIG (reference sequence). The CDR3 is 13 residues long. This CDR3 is CAWSETDNQPQHF. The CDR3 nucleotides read TGTGCCTGGAGTGAGACAGACAATCAGCCCCAGCATTTT.

CDR3 sequence reads: CSAELAEETQYF. CDR3 DNA sequence: TGCAGTGCCGAATTAGCGGAGGAGACCCAGTACTTC. V and J are TRBV20-1 and TRBJ2-5; tentatively, D is TRBD2 (6 bases). The CDR3 spans 12 residues. Deletions cut 6 bases from V and 5 bases from J, with 13 bases between. The germline V gene has CDR1 DFQATT and CDR2 SNEGSKA (reference sequence).

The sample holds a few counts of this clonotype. The CDR3 DNA sequence: TGTGCCAGCAGCCAAGTCCCAGGGCGAGGCTACACCTTC. Translated, it gives CASSQVPGRGYTF. The V call is TRBV3-1, the J call TRBJ1-2; possible D gene TRBD1, 5 bases. Trimming removed 1 base at V and 8 bases at J, with 11 bases between. Germline V gives CDR1 LGHDT, CDR2 YNNKEL (reference sequence). This CDR3 region has 13 residues.

CDR3 amino acids: CASTTAADDSNQPQHF. The CDR3 coding sequence is TGTGCCAGCACTACTGCGGCAGACGATAGCAATCAGCCCCAGCATTTT. This chain uses TRBV6-2 or TRBV6-3 with TRBJ1-5; D is uncertain. CDR1 MNHEY and CDR2 SVGEGT come from the germline V gene. The CDR3 has 16 amino acids. V was trimmed by 7 bases and J by 0 bases, leaving 16 bases between them.

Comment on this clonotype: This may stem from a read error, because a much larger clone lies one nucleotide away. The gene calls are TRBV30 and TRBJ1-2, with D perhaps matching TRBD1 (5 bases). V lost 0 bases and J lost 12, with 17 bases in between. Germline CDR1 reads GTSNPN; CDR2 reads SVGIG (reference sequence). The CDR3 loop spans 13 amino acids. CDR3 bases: TGTGCCTGGAGTGTCGGTAGGGGTGGAGGCCACACCTTC. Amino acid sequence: CAWSVGRGGGHTF.

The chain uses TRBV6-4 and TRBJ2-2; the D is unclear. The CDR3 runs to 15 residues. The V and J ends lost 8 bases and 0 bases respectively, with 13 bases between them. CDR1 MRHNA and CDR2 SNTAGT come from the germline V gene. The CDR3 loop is CASSYDFANTGELFF. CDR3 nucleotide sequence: TGTGCCAGCTCCTACGACTTCGCGAACACCGGGGAGCTGTTTTTT.

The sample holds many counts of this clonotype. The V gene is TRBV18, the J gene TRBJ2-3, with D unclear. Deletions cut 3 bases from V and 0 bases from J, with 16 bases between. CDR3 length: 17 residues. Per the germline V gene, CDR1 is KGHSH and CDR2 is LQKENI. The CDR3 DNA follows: TGTGCCAGCTCACCGGGATCAAGAGGACCTAGCACAGATACGCAGTATTTT. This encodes CASSPGSRGPSTDTQYF.

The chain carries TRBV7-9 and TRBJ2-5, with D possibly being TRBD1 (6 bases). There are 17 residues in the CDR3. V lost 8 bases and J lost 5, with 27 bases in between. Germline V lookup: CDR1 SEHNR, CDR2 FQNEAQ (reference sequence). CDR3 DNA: TGTGCCAGCGGCCTCAACCTCAACGACAGGCCGGGGGAGACCCAGTACTTC. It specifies CASGLNLNDRPGETQYF.

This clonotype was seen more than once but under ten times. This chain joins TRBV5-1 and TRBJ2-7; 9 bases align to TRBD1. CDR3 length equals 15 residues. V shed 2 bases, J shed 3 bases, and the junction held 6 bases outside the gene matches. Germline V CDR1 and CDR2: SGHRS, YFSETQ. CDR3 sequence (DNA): TGCGCCAGCAGCTTCGGGACAGGGCTCCTCTACGAGCAGTACTTC. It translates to CASSFGTGLLYEQYF.

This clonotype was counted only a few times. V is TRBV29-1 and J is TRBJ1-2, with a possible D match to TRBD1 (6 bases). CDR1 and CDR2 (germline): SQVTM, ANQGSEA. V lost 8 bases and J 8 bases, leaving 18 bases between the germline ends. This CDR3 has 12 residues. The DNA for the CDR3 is TGCAGCACAACGTCTGGGGGCGAAGGCTACACCTTC. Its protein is CSTTSGGEGYTF. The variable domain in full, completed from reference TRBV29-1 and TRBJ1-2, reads SAVISQKPSRDICQRGTSLTIQCQVDSQVTMMFWYRQQPGQSLTLIATANQGSEATYESGFVIDKFPISRPNLTFSTLTVSNMSPEDSSIYLCSTTSGGEGYTFGSGTRLTVV.

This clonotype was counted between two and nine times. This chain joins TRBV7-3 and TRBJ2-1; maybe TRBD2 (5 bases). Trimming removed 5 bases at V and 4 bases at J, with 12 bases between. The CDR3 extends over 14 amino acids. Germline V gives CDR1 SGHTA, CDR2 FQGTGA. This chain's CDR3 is CASSPGYLYNEQFF. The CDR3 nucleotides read TGTGCCAGCAGCCCGGGATATTTATACAATGAGCAGTTCTTC.

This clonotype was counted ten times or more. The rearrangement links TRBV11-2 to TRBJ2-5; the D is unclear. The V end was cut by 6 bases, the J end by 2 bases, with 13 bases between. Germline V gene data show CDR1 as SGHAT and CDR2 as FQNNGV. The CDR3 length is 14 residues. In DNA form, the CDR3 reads TGTGCCAGCAGAACGCTTCCGATACAAGAGACCCAGTACTTC. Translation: CASRTLPIQETQYF.

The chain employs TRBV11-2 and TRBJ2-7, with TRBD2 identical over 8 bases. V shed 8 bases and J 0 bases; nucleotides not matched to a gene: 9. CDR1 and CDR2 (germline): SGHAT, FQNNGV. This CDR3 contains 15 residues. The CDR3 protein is CASRRTGGSSYEQYF. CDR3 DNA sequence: TGTGCCAGCCGCCGTACGGGGGGGAGCTCCTACGAGCAGTACTTC.

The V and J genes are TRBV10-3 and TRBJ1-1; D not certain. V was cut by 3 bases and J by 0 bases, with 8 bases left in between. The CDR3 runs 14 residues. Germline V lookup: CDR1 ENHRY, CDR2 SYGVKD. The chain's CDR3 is CAISDRTVNTEAFF. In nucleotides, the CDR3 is TGTGCCATCAGTGACAGAACTGTGAACACTGAAGCTTTCTTT.

The CDR3 DNA reads TGTGCCAGCAGTTTCGGGGGATTCACCGGGGAGCTGTTTTTT. This sequence encodes CASSFGGFTGELFF. The chain couples TRBV27 to TRBJ2-2; maybe TRBD2 (6 bases). Germline CDR1 is MNHEY and CDR2 is SMNVEV (reference sequence). Deletions cut 3 bases from V and 4 bases from J, with 9 bases between. The CDR3 runs 14 residues.

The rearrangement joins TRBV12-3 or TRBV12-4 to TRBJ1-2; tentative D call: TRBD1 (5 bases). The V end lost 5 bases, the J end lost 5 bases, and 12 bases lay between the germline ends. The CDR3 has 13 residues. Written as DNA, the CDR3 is TGTGCCAGCAGTCTTGGGACGTGGTATGGCTACACCTTC. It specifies CASSLGTWYGYTF.

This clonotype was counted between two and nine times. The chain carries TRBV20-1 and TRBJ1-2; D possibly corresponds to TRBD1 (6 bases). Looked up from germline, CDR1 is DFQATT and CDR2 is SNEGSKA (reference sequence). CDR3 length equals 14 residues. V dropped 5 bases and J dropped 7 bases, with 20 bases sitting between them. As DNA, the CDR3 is TGCAGTGCTTATAGGGACTCAGGGGAGGGTGGCTACACCTTC. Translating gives CSAYRDSGEGGYTF.

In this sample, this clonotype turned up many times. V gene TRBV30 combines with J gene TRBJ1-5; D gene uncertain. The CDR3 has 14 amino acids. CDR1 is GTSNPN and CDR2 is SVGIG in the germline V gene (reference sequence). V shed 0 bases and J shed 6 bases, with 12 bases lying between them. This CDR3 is CAWSVRDLVQPQHF. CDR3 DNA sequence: TGTGCCTGGAGTGTACGGGATCTGGTTCAGCCCCAGCATTTT.

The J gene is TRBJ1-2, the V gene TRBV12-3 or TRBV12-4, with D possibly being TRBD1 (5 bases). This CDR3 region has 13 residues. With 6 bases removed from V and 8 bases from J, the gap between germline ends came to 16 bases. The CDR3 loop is CASSRGSGFGYTF. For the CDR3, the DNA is TGTGCCAGCAGCCGGGGGAGCGGGTTCGGCTACACCTTC.

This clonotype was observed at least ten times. CDR3 region: CASSQGSLNQPQHF. DNA for the CDR3: TGTGCCAGCAGCCAAGGGTCCTTGAATCAGCCCCAGCATTTT. J is TRBJ1-5 and V is TRBV3-1; no clear D gene. This CDR3 contains 14 residues. Germline CDR1 LGHDT, CDR2 YNNKEL (reference sequence). V lost 1 base, J lost 4 bases, and 8 bases lay in between.

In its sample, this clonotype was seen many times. CDR3 bases: TGTGCCAGCAGCGACATGTACAATGAGCAGTTCTTC. It is translated as CASSDMYNEQFF. This chain joins TRBV12-3 or TRBV12-4 and TRBJ2-1; D not resolved. Trimming removed 6 bases from V and 4 bases from J, with 7 bases in between. The CDR3 loop spans 12 amino acids.

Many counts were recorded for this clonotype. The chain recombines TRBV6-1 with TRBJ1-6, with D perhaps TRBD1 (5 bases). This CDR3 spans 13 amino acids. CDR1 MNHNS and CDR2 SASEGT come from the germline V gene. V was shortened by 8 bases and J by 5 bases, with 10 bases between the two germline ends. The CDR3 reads CASGGRDNSPLHF. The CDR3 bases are TGTGCCAGCGGGGGACGGGATAATTCACCCCTCCACTTT.

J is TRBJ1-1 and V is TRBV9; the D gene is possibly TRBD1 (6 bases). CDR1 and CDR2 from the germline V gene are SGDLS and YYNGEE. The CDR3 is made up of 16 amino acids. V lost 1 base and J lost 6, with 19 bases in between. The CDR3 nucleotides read TGTGCCAGCAGCGTACATAATACAGGGAGCGGGGCTGAAGCTTTCTTT. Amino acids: CASSVHNTGSGAEAFF.